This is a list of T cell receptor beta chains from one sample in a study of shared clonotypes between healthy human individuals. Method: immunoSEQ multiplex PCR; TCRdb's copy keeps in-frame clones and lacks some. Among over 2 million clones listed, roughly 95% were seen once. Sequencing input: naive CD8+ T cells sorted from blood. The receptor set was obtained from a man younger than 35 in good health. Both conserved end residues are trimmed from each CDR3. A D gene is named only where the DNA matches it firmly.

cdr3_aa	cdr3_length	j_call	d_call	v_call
ASSLAPGQGQF	11	TRBJ2-1	NA	TRBV5-1
ASSVGTGRQPQH	12	TRBJ1-5	NA	TRBV9
ASSETTAIWNEQF	13	TRBJ2-1	NA	TRBV2
ASSSRSGQTYNEQF	14	TRBJ2-1	TRBD1	TRBV11-2
ASSLGVGGGETQY	13	TRBJ2-5	TRBD1	TRBV11-2
ASSEAVGLAKNIQY	14	TRBJ2-4	NA	TRBV6-1
ASSEWGGNEQY	11	TRBJ2-7	NA	TRBV2
ASNIFAQDEKNTQY	14	TRBJ2-3	NA	TRBV7-8
ASSLSAGANTEAF	13	TRBJ1-1	NA	TRBV27
AISDPNTEAF	10	TRBJ1-1	NA	TRBV10-3
ASSIGVTSTDTQY	13	TRBJ2-3	NA	TRBV7-2
ASWDRDYTYNEQF	13	TRBJ2-1	TRBD2	TRBV5-4
ASSMRQGALYEQY	13	TRBJ2-7	TRBD1	TRBV19
ASSLTFSETQY	11	TRBJ2-5	NA	TRBV7-9
ASTGEASEQY	10	TRBJ2-7	NA	TRBV5-1
ASSQGPGQVDTTLEAF	16	TRBJ1-1	NA	TRBV4-1
ASSLRDRGSYEQY	13	TRBJ2-7	TRBD1	TRBV5-4
ASSSAGTGFGLF	12	TRBJ1-4	TRBD1	TRBV11-2
ASSMFGLRETQY	12	TRBJ2-5	NA	TRBV19
ATADKGLYGYT	11	TRBJ1-2	NA	TRBV28
ASSLGSSYEQY	11	TRBJ2-7	NA	TRBV5-6
ASSEDPRREEGTEAF	15	TRBJ1-1	NA	TRBV10-2
ASSFGLAGEGETQY	14	TRBJ2-5	TRBD2	TRBV5-4
ASSLSKGYEQY	11	TRBJ2-7	NA	TRBV27
ASSFKTGEGYT	11	TRBJ1-2	TRBD1	TRBV7-9
ASRGLSSYEQY	11	TRBJ2-7	NA	TRBV5-1